The present T cell receptor beta chain was sequenced within a study of cytomegalovirus exposure and HLA in healthy donors. Study-wide background: Previous work identified roughly 120 million unique TCR beta sequences from approximately 190 million T cells. Study-wide points: With later analysis, a missense DCLRE1C variant became linked to TCR beta V- and J-gene trimming. Within an earlier analysis, most TCR beta V segments proved productive either about 90% or about 30% of the time.

The CDR3 runs to 13 residues. Trimming removed 2 bases at V and 6 bases at J, with 11 bases between. Germline CDR1 LNHDA, CDR2 SQIVND (reference sequence). Turning to this clone: The antigen is undetermined.

Donors were nominally healthy when sampled, though unrecorded immune exposures were likely. The PCR used 60 Vbeta and 13 Jbeta primers. The data were produced by immunoSEQ multiplex PCR, yet TCRdb's version contains in-frame clones alone and is incomplete. The sample contains under 200,000 clones, 60% to 80% of which appear only once. The chain links TRBV19 to TRBJ2-7; D perhaps matches TRBD1 (6 bases). The receptor was isolated from a male donor in good health and CMV-seronegative. Source material: PBMCs. The CDR3 is CASSITGIFEQYF. DNA of the CDR3: TGTGCCAGTAGTATAACAGGGATATTCGAGCAGTACTTC. Combining the CDR3 with reference TRBV19 and TRBJ2-7 gives the whole variable domain DGGITQSPKYLFRKEGQNVTLSCEQNLNHDAMYWYRQDPGQGLRLIYYSQIVNDFQKGDIAEGYSVSREKKESFPLTVTSAQKNPTAFYLCASSITGIFEQYFGPGTRLTVT.